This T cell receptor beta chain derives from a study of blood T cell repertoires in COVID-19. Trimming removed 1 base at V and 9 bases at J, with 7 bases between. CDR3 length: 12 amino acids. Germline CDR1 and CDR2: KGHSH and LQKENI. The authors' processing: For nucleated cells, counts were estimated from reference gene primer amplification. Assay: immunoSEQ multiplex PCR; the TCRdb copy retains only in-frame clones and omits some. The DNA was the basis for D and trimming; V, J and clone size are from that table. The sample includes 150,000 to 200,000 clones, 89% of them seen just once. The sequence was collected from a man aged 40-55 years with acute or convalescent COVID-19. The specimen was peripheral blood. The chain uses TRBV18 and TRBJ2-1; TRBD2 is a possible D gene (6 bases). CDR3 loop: CASSPQRVEQFF. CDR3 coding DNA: TGTGCCAGCTCACCACAGCGGGTTGAGCAGTTCTTC.